Described below is a single TCR beta chain sequence and its context. The CDR3 is 14 residues long. Germline-derived CDR1 and CDR2 are GTSNPN and SVGIG (reference sequence). The J segment lost 10 bases and the V segment lost 2 bases, leaving 7 bases of the junction unmatched. This record belongs to a study of cytomegalovirus exposure and HLA in healthy donors. Amplification used 60 Vbeta primers and 13 Jbeta primers. The assay was immunoSEQ multiplex PCR, and TCRdb's table has in-frame clones only and misses some. The table shows around 100,000 clones, with 70% to 80% occurring only once. This clonotype was obtained from a female donor in good health and CMV-seropositive. The rearrangement uses TRBV30 and TRBJ1-6; 8 bases fit TRBD1. The sample taken for sequencing was PBMCs. The CDR3 reads CAWSTLRGLSPLHF. The CDR3 DNA is TGTGCCTGGAGTACGCTCAGGGGGCTGTCACCCCTCCACTTT.